This T cell receptor beta chain derives from a study of T cell changes during pregnancy in multiple sclerosis (dated by TCRdb to between 2017 and 2020). Study-level background: Changes in the T cell repertoire over the course of pregnancy were examined in this study in women with multiple sclerosis.

Libraries came from the immunoSEQ multiplex PCR assay. The clones in this table, taken by TCRdb from immuneACCESS, are in-frame only. Not every clone is retained; where verified, under half of the shortfall comes from an unresolved V gene, and the cause of the rest is unknown. The sample table contains approximately 93,000 clones; only one count was recorded for approximately 90% of them. The leading ten clones occupy more than 1.5% of the sample. Its CDR3 holds 15 amino acids, cysteine through phenylalanine. The sequence is cut down to CDR3 DNA, 45 bases in frame from base 1. The V end gives up 3 bases and the J end 5 bases, leaving 6 bases in the junction not matched to a gene. CDR1 and CDR2, looked up from the germline V gene, are SGHTA and FQGNSA. The table lists this clone with a count of one. The clone's antigen remains unknown. The input lacks base qualities; no much larger clone sits a single base away.

The chain couples TRBV7-2 to TRBJ1-4, with 7 bases matching TRBD1. Sequencing used peripheral blood, obtained in the first trimester of pregnancy. The TCR originated in a female donor in good health, enrolled as a control in a pregnancy study. The nucleotide sequence is given as TGTGCCAGCAGCTTCACGACAGGGTCAAATGAAAAACTGTTTTTT. The translation is CASSFTTGSNEKLFF.